Below are 9 T cell receptor beta chains sequenced from a single sample in a study of neoadjuvant nivolumab and ipilimumab in lung cancer. Produced via immunoSEQ multiplex PCR; TCRdb's table is partial and in-frame only. The sample includes some 13,000 clones, around 70% of them seen just once. The sequenced sample was peripheral blood, obtained after neoadjuvant nivolumab, alone or with ipilimumab, at or shortly before surgery. Receptor source: an adult with non-small cell lung cancer.

This clone occurred a few times. The chain couples TRBV30 to TRBJ2-7, with TRBD2 matching over 11 bases. The V gene end was trimmed by 8 bases and the J gene end by 4 bases; junction bases not matched to a gene: 10. This CDR3 is 14 amino acids long. Germline V gene sequence: CDR1 GTSNPN, CDR2 SVGIG (reference sequence). This CDR3 reads CAVPGTSGTYEQYF. CDR3 nucleotides: TGTGCCGTACCCGGGACTAGCGGTACGTACGAGCAGTACTTC. Full variable domain (missing parts from reference TRBV30 and TRBJ2-7): SQTIHQWPATLVQPVGSPLSLECTVEGTSNPNLYWYRQAAGRGLQLLFYSVGIGQISSEVPQNLSASRPQDRQFILSSKKLLLSDSGFYLCAVPGTSGTYEQYFGPGTRLTVT.

V gene TRBV11-2 combines with J gene TRBJ2-1; TRBD2 might be the D (5 bases). V gave up 7 bases and J gave up 13 bases, with 14 bases separating them. The V gene's germline CDR1 is SGHAT and CDR2 FQNNGV. The CDR3 has 11 amino acids. CDR3 DNA sequence: TGTGCCAGCACCCCCGGGGAAATACAGTTCTTC. It yields the protein CASTPGEIQFF. The whole variable domain, filled in from reference TRBV11-2 and TRBJ2-1, reads EAGVAQSPRYKIIEKRQSVAFWCNPISGHATLYWYQQILGQGPKLLIQFQNNGVVDDSQLPKDRFSAERLKGVDSTLKIQPAKLEDSAVYLCASTPGEIQFFGPGTRLTVL.

The V gene is TRBV29-1, the J gene TRBJ1-5, with TRBD1 identical over 8 bases. The length of the CDR3 is 13 residues. Germline V gives CDR1 SQVTM, CDR2 ANQGSEA. Unmatched junction bases numbered 0, after V lost 0 bases and J lost 5 bases. The CDR3 bases are TGCAGCGTTGAAGAGGGACAGGATCAGCCCCAGCATTTT. It encodes CSVEEGQDQPQHF.

V is TRBV5-1 and J is TRBJ2-3, with 8 bases identical to TRBD2. This CDR3 has 15 amino acids. Germline V gene data show CDR1 as SGHRS and CDR2 as YFSETQ. V was pared by 2 bases and J by 1 base, with 3 bases of the junction left unmatched. CDR3 DNA sequence: TGCGCCAGCAGCTTCAACGGGAGGGGCACAGATACGCAGTATTTT. Residues: CASSFNGRGTDTQYF.

This clone showed up just a few times. V usage is TRBV29-1 and J usage is TRBJ2-1; 10 nucleotides align to TRBD1. The V gene's germline CDR1 is SQVTM and CDR2 ANQGSEA. This CDR3 region has 12 residues. V lost 7 bases to trimming and J lost 6 bases; unmatched junction nucleotides: 3. The CDR3 coding sequence is TGCAGCGCCCGGGACAGGGGCAATGAGCAGTTCTTC. Its translation is CSARDRGNEQFF.

The chain employs TRBV6-4 and TRBJ2-1; 11 nucleotides match TRBD1. V shed 2 bases, J shed 9 bases, and the junction held 3 bases outside the gene matches. This CDR3 is built from 14 residues. Germline values: CDR1 MRHNA, CDR2 SNTAGT. Written as DNA, the CDR3 is TGTGCCAGCAGTGACGGACAGGGGGCGGGTGAGCAGTTCTTC. Translated, it gives CASSDGQGAGEQFF.

This clone ranks as medium-sized. The J gene is TRBJ2-4, the V gene TRBV14, with a tentative D call TRBD2 (6 bases). V was trimmed by 1 base and J by 0 bases, leaving 10 bases between them. CDR3 length: 16 residues. Germline values: CDR1 SGHDN, CDR2 FVKESK. The chain's CDR3 is CASSQAMGGAKNIQYF. The CDR3 DNA follows: TGTGCCAGCAGCCAAGCGATGGGGGGAGCCAAAAACATTCAGTACTTC.

The genes are TRBV2 and TRBJ1-2; D gene unclear. V lost 8 bases and J lost 7, with 14 bases in between. Germline V gene lookup returns CDR1 SNHLY and CDR2 FYNNEI. The CDR3 sequence is 12 residues long. The CDR3 sequence: CASHMGSGGYTF. CDR3 nucleotide sequence: TGTGCCAGCCATATGGGGTCGGGTGGCTACACCTTC.

The V gene is TRBV29-1, the J gene TRBJ2-7; 8 bases map to TRBD2. V dropped 2 bases and J dropped 5; count of bases not matched to a gene: 11. CDR1 is SQVTM, CDR2 ANQGSEA, per germline. This CDR3 region has 15 residues. CDR3 coding DNA: TGCAGCGTTGAACCCCGGGAGGGCCTTATCGACGAGCAGTACTTC. This encodes CSVEPREGLIDEQYF.